The 27 T cell receptor beta chains in this list originate from one sample, sequenced in a study of regulatory T cells in long-lasting Graves disease. For TCR beta, libraries came from iRepertoire HTBI primers and Arm-PCR of CDR3 regions. TCRdb passed the multiplex PCR reads through MiXCR, listing each CDR3 protein once. The sample includes approximately 470,000 distinct CDR3 sequences, around 16% of them seen just once. Time point defined: newly diagnosed GD, antithyroid drugs for less than 3 months. PBMCs were the source of the RNA used for TCR sequencing. This sample also belongs to another study, concerning T cells in Graves' hyperthyroidism and ophthalmopathy.

The sample in question was peripheral blood mononuclear cells (PBMCs), obtained at new diagnosis, from a patient treated with antithyroid drugs. These receptors were obtained from a man aged 40-50 years with Graves disease.

The rearrangement uses TRBV10-3 and TRBJ2-7, with 10 nucleotides matching TRBD1. After removal of 6 bases from V and 0 bases from J, the junction contained 5 bases not matched to a gene. The CDR3 sequence is 15 residues long. Germline assignment: CDR1 ENHRY and CDR2 SYGVKD. The CDR3 coding sequence is TGTGCCATCAGAGGACAGGGGGATAGCTCCTACGAGCAGTACTTC. Translation: CAIRGQGDSSYEQYF.

This clonotype has ten or more counts. The chain carries TRBV2 and TRBJ2-3; D gene ambiguous. V was trimmed by 6 bases and J by 5 bases, leaving 12 bases between them. CDR3 size: 13 residues. Germline loops: CDR1 SNHLY, CDR2 FYNNEI. DNA of the CDR3: TGTGCCAGCAGCCACCGACTCGGAGATACGCAGTATTTT. Protein: CASSHRLGDTQYF.

This sequence joins TRBV20-1 and TRBJ2-1, with 13 nucleotides matching TRBD2. CDR1 is DFQATT, CDR2 SNEGSKA, per germline (reference sequence). CDR3 length equals 15 residues. With V trimmed by 1 base and J by 9 bases, 6 bases remained unmatched. CDR3 in amino acids: CSARALAGGLSEQFF. The CDR3 DNA reads TGCAGTGCTAGAGCACTAGCGGGAGGGTTGAGTGAGCAGTTCTTC.

This chain links TRBV9 with TRBJ1-3; D not resolved. Germline V gives CDR1 SGDLS, CDR2 YYNGEE. CDR3 length: 13 residues. V lost 0 bases and J 4 bases, leaving 5 bases between the germline ends. CDR3 in DNA: TGTGCCAGCAGCGTAGATGTAGGAAACACCATATATTTT. Protein sequence: CASSVDVGNTIYF.

This sequence joins TRBV7-9 and TRBJ2-2, with TRBD1 matching over 10 bases. CDR1 is SEHNR and CDR2 is FQNEAQ in the germline V gene (reference sequence). Unmatched junction bases numbered 9, after V lost 5 bases and J lost 3 bases. CDR3 length: 17 residues. The CDR3 sequence: CASSDPRQGADTGELFF. For the CDR3, the DNA is TGTGCCAGCAGCGACCCTCGACAGGGGGCGGACACCGGGGAGCTGTTTTTT.

The genes are TRBV27 and TRBJ2-6; perhaps TRBD1 as D (6 bases). CDR3 size: 16 residues. CDR1 and CDR2 from the germline V gene are MNHEY and SMNVEV (reference sequence). V lost 5 bases, J lost 4 bases, and 15 bases lay in between. The CDR3 loop is CASSASHRVGANVLTF. The DNA of the CDR3 is TGTGCCAGCAGTGCCTCTCACAGGGTCGGGGCCAACGTCCTGACTTTC.

This clonotype was counted ten times or more. The J gene is TRBJ2-7, the V gene TRBV28, with D tentatively TRBD2 (5 bases). Germline V gene lookup returns CDR1 MDHEN and CDR2 SYDVKM. This CDR3 has 12 amino acids. Trimming removed 8 bases at V and 3 bases at J, with 11 bases between. CDR3 residues: CASGGPDYEQYF. The CDR3 DNA sequence: TGTGCCAGCGGAGGCCCAGACTACGAGCAGTACTTC.

This clonotype appeared many times. The V and J genes are TRBV11-3 and TRBJ2-3; perhaps TRBD1 as D (5 bases). The CDR3 covers 14 residues. V was pared by 9 bases and J by 1 base, with 14 bases between. Germline V gene sequence: CDR1 SGHNT, CDR2 YENEEA. DNA of the CDR3: TGTGCCAGAAGTTGGTGGGGCCGCACAGATACGCAGTATTTT. Protein: CARSWWGRTDTQYF.

The chain links TRBV9 to TRBJ2-1; a possible D gene is TRBD1 (6 bases). Trimming removed 2 bases at V and 9 bases at J, with 18 bases between. The CDR3 totals 15 residues. CDR1 SGDLS and CDR2 YYNGEE come from the germline V gene. In DNA form, the CDR3 reads TGTGCCAGCAGCGTTTCTTTACAGGGTTCGTTTGAGCAGTTCTTC. Translation: CASSVSLQGSFEQFF.

A few counts support this clonotype. The chain is built from TRBV5-5 and TRBJ2-5, with a weak D call TRBD2 (6 bases). The V end was cut by 0 bases, the J end by 4 bases, with 16 bases between. The CDR3 contains 16 residues. Germline V gives CDR1 SGHKS, CDR2 YYEKEE (reference sequence). CDR3 nucleotide sequence: TGTGCCAGCAGCTTGGGGGGAGGACTGGGGGGAGAGACCCAGTACTTC. Protein product: CASSLGGGLGGETQYF.

At least ten counts were recorded for this clonotype. The genes are TRBV12-3 or TRBV12-4 and TRBJ1-3; TRBD1 matches at 9 bases. The V gene end was trimmed by 6 bases and the J gene end by 1 base; junction bases not matched to a gene: 10. The CDR3 extends over 17 amino acids. The chain's CDR3 is CASSPGTGFPSGNTIYF. The CDR3 DNA reads TGTGCCAGCAGCCCCGGGACAGGGTTTCCGTCTGGAAACACCATATATTTT.

This clonotype has at least ten counts. The V call is TRBV6-1, the J call TRBJ2-5; TRBD1 agrees at 7 bases. Germline V gives CDR1 MNHNS, CDR2 SASEGT. V lost 6 bases to trimming and J lost 8 bases; unmatched junction nucleotides: 3. The CDR3 has 11 amino acids. CDR3 loop: CASRDRATQYF. CDR3 bases: TGTGCCAGCAGAGACAGGGCAACCCAGTACTTC.

This clonotype was detected a few times. The chain links TRBV12-3 or TRBV12-4 to TRBJ1-4; D is unresolved. V was shortened by 6 bases and J by 1 base, with 9 bases between the two germline ends. The CDR3 consists of 14 residues. The CDR3 DNA reads TGTGCCAGCAGAGACGCTTTAACTAATGAAAAACTGTTTTTT. Protein product: CASRDALTNEKLFF.

This clonotype was detected ten times or more. This rearrangement joins TRBV24-1 to TRBJ2-3; D is undetermined. CDR3 length: 13 amino acids. The V end lost 8 bases, the J end lost 3 bases, and 11 bases lay between the germline ends. Looked up from germline, CDR1 is KGHDR and CDR2 is SFDVKD. In DNA, the CDR3 is TGTGCCACCACTAACTCCGGGACAGATACGCAGTATTTT. Translated: CATTNSGTDTQYF.

This clonotype came up many times. This rearrangement joins TRBV20-1 to TRBJ2-1; tentatively, D is TRBD1 (6 bases). The V end lost 1 base, the J end lost 2 bases, and 12 bases lay between the germline ends. Germline CDR1 DFQATT, CDR2 SNEGSKA (reference sequence). This CDR3 has 15 amino acids. The CDR3 DNA follows: TGCAGTGCTAGAGTGAGGGGGACCCCCTACAATGAGCAGTTCTTC. Its translation: CSARVRGTPYNEQFF.

The chain couples TRBV12-3 or TRBV12-4 to TRBJ2-3; TRBD2 agrees at 11 bases. J lost 0 bases, V lost 5 bases, and 7 bases had no gene match. This CDR3 is 17 amino acids long. For the CDR3, the DNA is TGTGCCAGCAGTCTCCGGACTAGCGGGTCCAGCACAGATACGCAGTATTTT. As protein: CASSLRTSGSSTDTQYF.

This clonotype was counted many times. The chain employs TRBV12-3 or TRBV12-4 and TRBJ2-3; no clear D gene. The CDR3 sequence is 14 residues long. V lost 1 base and J 2 bases, leaving 7 bases between the germline ends. The chain's CDR3 is CASSLEVFTDTQYF. The DNA of the CDR3 is TGTGCCAGCAGTTTAGAAGTATTCACAGATACGCAGTATTTT.

V and J are TRBV20-1 and TRBJ2-5, with no clear D. CDR3 length equals 11 residues. V lost 2 bases and J lost 0, with 1 base in between. From germline, CDR1 is DFQATT and CDR2 SNEGSKA (reference sequence). The DNA for the CDR3 is TGCAGTGCTAGATACCAAGAGACCCAGTACTTC. Its translation: CSARYQETQYF.

Many counts were recorded for this clonotype. The chain links TRBV10-3 to TRBJ2-7; D may be TRBD2 (7 bases). The length of the CDR3 is 14 residues. Per the germline V gene, CDR1 is ENHRY and CDR2 is SYGVKD. Trimming removed 6 bases at V and 5 bases at J, with 17 bases between. The chain's CDR3 is CAIRRGGVEDEQYF. The CDR3 DNA sequence: TGTGCCATCAGGAGGGGGGGCGTGGAGGACGAGCAGTACTTC.

The V gene is TRBV2, the J gene TRBJ2-4; 7 bases map to TRBD2. The length of the CDR3 is 15 residues. The V and J ends lost 7 bases and 7 bases, in that order; junction bases with no gene match: 13. Germline V gene data show CDR1 as SNHLY and CDR2 as FYNNEI. Here the CDR3 DNA reads TGTGCCAGCACCATCGACGGACTAGATCGGAACATTCAGTACTTC. Translation gives CASTIDGLDRNIQYF.

This clonotype was observed many times. The V and J genes are TRBV6-1 and TRBJ2-7; unclear D gene. In germline, CDR1 is MNHNS, CDR2 SASEGT. V was cut by 6 bases and J by 0 bases, with 12 bases left in between. CDR3 length: 14 amino acids. As DNA, the CDR3 is TGTGCCAGCAGGGACCGCCTAAGCTCCTACGAGCAGTACTTC. Its protein is CASRDRLSSYEQYF.

In this sample, this clonotype turned up a few times. The gene calls are TRBV29-1 and TRBJ2-5, with unresolved D. The CDR3 extends over 11 amino acids. Germline V gene sequence: CDR1 SQVTM, CDR2 ANQGSEA. V shed 5 bases and J shed 4 bases, with 8 bases lying between them. The CDR3 bases are TGCAGCGTTATGAATGGAGAGACCCAGTACTTC. It yields the protein CSVMNGETQYF. Full variable domain (missing parts from reference TRBV29-1 and TRBJ2-5): SAVISQKPSRDICQRGTSLTIQCQVDSQVTMMFWYRQQPGQSLTLIATANQGSEATYESGFVIDKFPISRPNLTFSTLTVSNMSPEDSSIYLCSVMNGETQYFGPGTRLLVL.

This clonotype was detected many times. The V call is TRBV12-3 or TRBV12-4, the J call TRBJ1-4, with TRBD1 as a possible D gene (5 bases). This CDR3 is built from 13 residues. With 5 bases removed from V and 14 bases from J, the gap between germline ends came to 18 bases. For the CDR3, the DNA is TGTGCCAGCAGTCGTGCTGAGCGGGGGGGTCTGTTTTTT. Its translation: CASSRAERGGLFF.

Ten or more counts support this clonotype. The chain has TRBV10-3 and TRBJ2-7; the D gene is possibly TRBD1 (6 bases). CDR3 size: 14 residues. Per the germline V gene, CDR1 is ENHRY and CDR2 is SYGVKD. Trimming cost V 3 bases and J 3 bases, with 12 bases left between them. The CDR3 bases are TGTGCCATCAGTGATGGGATACAGGGCTACGAGCAGTACTTC. Residues: CAISDGIQGYEQYF.

Of note for this clonotype: With a far larger clone one base away, a read error is the likely cause. The rearrangement joins TRBV3-1 to TRBJ2-1; 9 bases are a match to TRBD2. The CDR3 runs to 18 residues. Germline V gene lookup returns CDR1 LGHDT and CDR2 YNNKEL (reference sequence). CDR3 region: CASSPIAGALSSYNEKFF. As DNA, the CDR3 is TGTGCCAGCAGCCCGATAGCGGGAGCCTTAAGCTCCTACAATGAGAAGTTCTTC.

This clonotype was seen at least ten times. V gene TRBV30 combines with J gene TRBJ2-1, with D uncertain. The CDR3 has 11 amino acids. The V end was cut by 3 bases, the J end by 7 bases, with 7 bases between. Germline V lookup: CDR1 GTSNPN, CDR2 SVGIG (reference sequence). The CDR3 DNA follows: TGTGCCTGGAGCTATCAAAATGAGCAGTTCTTC. Protein sequence: CAWSYQNEQFF.

The V gene is TRBV7-2, the J gene TRBJ2-1, with no clear D. The CDR3 spans 12 residues. Trimming took 0 bases from V and 7 from J, leaving 4 bases between them. Germline V gene data show CDR1 as SGHTA and CDR2 as FQGNSA. CDR3 sequence reads: CASSLAWNEQFF. The CDR3 coding sequence is TGTGCCAGCAGCTTAGCTTGGAATGAGCAGTTCTTC.